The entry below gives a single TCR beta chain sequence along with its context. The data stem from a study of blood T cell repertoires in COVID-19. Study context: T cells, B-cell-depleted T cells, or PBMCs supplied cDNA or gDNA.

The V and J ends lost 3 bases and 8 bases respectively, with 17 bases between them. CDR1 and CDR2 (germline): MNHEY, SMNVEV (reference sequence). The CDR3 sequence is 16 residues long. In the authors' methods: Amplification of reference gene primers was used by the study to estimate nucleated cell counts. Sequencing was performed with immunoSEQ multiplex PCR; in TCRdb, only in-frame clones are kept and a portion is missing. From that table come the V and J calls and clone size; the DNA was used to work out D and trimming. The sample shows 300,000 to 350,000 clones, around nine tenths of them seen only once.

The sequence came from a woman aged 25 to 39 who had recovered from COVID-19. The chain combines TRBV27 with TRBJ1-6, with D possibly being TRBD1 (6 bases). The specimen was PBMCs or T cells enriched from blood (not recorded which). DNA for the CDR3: TGTGCCAGCAGTTTTTATACGCAGGGGAAGGATTCACCCCTCCACTTT. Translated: CASSFYTQGKDSPLHF.